This T cell receptor (beta chain) derives from a study of T cell responses to AZD1222 COVID-19 vaccine. Some clones are missing from TCRdb's copy, which holds only in-frame ones; the method was immunoSEQ multiplex PCR. Among 54,000 or so clones listed, 70% to 80% were seen once. Second-dose timings of about 4 or about 12 weeks were pooled. Germline V gene lookup returns CDR1 WSHSY and CDR2 SAAADI. The V gene lost 7 bases and the J gene lost 0 bases, with 7 bases spanning the gap. The CDR3 has 14 residues. The specimen comprised peripheral blood, sampled 28 days after the second AZD1222 dose. The chain has TRBV10-2 and TRBJ1-6; unclear D gene. This sequence originates from an adult who received the AZD1222 COVID-19 vaccine. The CDR3 coding sequence is TGCGCCAGCATCTCCGCCTCCTATAATTCACCCCTCCACTTT. Its translation is CASISASYNSPLHF.